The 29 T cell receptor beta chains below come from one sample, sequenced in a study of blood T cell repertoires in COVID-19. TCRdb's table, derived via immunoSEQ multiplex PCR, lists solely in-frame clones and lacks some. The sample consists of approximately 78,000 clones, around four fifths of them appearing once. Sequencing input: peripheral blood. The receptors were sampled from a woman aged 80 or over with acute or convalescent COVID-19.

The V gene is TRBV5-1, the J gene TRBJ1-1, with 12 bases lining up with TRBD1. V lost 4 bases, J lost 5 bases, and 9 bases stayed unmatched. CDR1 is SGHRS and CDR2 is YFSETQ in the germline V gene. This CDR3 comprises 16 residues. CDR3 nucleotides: TGCGCCAGCAGCCCTGGGACAGGGGGCGGATATACTGAAGCTTTCTTT. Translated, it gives CASSPGTGGGYTEAFF.

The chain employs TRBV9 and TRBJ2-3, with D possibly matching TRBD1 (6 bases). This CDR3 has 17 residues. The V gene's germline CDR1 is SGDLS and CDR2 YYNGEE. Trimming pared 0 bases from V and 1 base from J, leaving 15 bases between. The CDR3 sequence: CASSVGVQKGGTDTQYF. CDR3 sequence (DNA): TGTGCCAGCAGCGTAGGAGTACAGAAGGGGGGCACAGATACGCAGTATTTT.

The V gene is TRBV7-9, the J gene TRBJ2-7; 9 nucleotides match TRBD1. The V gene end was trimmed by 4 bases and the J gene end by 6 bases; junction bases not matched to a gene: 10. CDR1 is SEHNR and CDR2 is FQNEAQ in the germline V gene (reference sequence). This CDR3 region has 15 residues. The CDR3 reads CASSSDRGYPSEQYF. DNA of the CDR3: TGTGCCAGCAGCTCAGACAGGGGGTATCCCTCCGAGCAGTACTTC.

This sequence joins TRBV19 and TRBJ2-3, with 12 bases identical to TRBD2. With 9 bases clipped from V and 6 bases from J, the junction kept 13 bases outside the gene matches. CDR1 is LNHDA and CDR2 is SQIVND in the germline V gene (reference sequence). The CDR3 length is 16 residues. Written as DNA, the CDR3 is TGTGCCAGCAATGACCTAGCGGGAGGGCCATCGGATACGCAGTATTTT. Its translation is CASNDLAGGPSDTQYF.

The CDR3 nucleotides read TGCAGTGCCCTCCCGGGGGCTGAAGCTTTCTTT. Translation: CSALPGAEAFF. The chain uses TRBV20-1 and TRBJ1-1; weak D call: TRBD1 (5 bases). The CDR3 has 11 residues. V lost 6 bases and J 6 bases, leaving 11 bases between the germline ends. Germline V gene data show CDR1 as DFQATT and CDR2 as SNEGSKA (reference sequence).

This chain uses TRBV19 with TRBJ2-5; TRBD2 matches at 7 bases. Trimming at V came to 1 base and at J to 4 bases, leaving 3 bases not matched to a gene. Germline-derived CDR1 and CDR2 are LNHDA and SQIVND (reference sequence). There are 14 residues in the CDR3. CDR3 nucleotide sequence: TGTGCCAGTAGTATAGCGGGAGGAGGAGAGACCCAGTACTTC. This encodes CASSIAGGGETQYF. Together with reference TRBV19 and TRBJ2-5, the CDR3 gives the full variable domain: DGGITQSPKYLFRKEGQNVTLSCEQNLNHDAMYWYRQDPGQGLRLIYYSQIVNDFQKGDIAEGYSVSREKKESFPLTVTSAQKNPTAFYLCASSIAGGGETQYFGPGTRLLVL.

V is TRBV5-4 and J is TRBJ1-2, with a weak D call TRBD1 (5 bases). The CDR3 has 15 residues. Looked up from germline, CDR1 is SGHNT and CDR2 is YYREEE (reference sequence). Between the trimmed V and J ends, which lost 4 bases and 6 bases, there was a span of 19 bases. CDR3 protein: CASSLSPKQDHGYTF. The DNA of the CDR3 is TGTGCCAGCAGCCTGTCGCCGAAACAGGACCATGGCTACACCTTC.

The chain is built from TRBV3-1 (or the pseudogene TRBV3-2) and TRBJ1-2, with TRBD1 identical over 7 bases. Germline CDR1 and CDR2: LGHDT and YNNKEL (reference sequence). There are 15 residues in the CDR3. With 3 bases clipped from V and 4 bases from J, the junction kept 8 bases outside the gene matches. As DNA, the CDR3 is TGTGCCAGCAGCCAGGGCAGGGGGAACCCCTATGGCTACACCTTC. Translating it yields CASSQGRGNPYGYTF.

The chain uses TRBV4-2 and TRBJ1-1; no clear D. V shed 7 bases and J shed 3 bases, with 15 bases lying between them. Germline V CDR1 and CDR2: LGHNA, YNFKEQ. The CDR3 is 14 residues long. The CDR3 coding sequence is TGTGCCAGCACCTTTGGGCAGATAGACACTGAAGCTTTCTTT. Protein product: CASTFGQIDTEAFF.

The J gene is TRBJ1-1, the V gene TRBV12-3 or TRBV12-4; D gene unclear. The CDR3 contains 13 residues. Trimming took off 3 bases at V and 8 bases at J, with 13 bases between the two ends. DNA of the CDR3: TGTGCCAGCAGTTTGTACGGGTTGGTCGAAGCTTTCTTT. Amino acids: CASSLYGLVEAFF.

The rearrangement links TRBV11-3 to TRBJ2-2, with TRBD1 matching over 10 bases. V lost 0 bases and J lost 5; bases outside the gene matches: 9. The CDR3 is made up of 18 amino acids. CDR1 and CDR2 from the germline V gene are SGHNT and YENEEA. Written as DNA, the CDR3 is TGTGCCAGCAGCTTAGATCGGCCAAGGACAGGGGGAACCGGGGAGCTGTTTTTT. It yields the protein CASSLDRPRTGGTGELFF. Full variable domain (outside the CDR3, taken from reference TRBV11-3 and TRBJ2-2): EAGVVQSPRYKIIEKKQPVAFWCNPISGHNTLYWYLQNLGQGPELLIRYENEEAVDDSQLPKDRFSAERLKGVDSTLKIQPAELGDSAVYLCASSLDRPRTGGTGELFFGEGSRLTVL.

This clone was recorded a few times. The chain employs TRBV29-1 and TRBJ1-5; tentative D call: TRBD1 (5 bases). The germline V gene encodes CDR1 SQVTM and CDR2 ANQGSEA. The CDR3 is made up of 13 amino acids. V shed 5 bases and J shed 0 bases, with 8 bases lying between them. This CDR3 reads CSVRGDSNQPQHF. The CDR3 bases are TGCAGCGTTCGGGGGGATAGCAATCAGCCCCAGCATTTT.

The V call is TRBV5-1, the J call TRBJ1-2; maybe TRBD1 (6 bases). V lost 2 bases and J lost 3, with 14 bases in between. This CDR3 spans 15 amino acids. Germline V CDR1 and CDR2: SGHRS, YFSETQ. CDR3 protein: CASSLAGALDYGYTF. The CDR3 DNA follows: TGCGCCAGCAGCTTAGCGGGGGCGCTAGACTATGGCTACACCTTC.

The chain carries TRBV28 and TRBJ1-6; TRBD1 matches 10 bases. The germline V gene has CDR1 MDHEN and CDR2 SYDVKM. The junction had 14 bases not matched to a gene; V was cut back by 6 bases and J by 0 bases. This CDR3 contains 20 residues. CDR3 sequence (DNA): TGTGCCAGCAGCCCCAGCCGCCTGGACAGGGGGTTCTCCTATAATTCACCCCTCCACTTT. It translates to CASSPSRLDRGFSYNSPLHF.

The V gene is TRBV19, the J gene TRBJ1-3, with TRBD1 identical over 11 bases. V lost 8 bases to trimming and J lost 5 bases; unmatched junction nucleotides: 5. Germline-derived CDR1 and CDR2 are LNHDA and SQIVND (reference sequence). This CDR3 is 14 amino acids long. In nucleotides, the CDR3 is TGTGCCAGTGGAGGACAGGGGGCTCGAAACACCATATATTTT. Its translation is CASGGQGARNTIYF.

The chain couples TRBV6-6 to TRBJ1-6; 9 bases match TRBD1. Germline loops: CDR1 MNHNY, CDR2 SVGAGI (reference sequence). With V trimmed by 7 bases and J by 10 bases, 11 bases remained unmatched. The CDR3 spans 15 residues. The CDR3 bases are TGTGCCAGCAAGGGAACAGGGGGCGCAAGGTCACCCCTCCACTTT. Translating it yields CASKGTGGARSPLHF.

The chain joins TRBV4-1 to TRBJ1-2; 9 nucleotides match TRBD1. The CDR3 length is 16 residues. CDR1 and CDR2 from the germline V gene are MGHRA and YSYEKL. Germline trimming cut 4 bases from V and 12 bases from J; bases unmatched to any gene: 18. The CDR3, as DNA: TGCGCCAGCAGCCCTGCGCCGACAGGGGGGTTGTTCTCGGACACCTTC. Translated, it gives CASSPAPTGGLFSDTF.

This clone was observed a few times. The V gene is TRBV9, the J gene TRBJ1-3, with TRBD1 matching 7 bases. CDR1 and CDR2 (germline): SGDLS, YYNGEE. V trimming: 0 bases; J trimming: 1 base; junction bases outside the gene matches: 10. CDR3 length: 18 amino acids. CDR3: CASSVDRTGEISGNTIYF. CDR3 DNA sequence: TGTGCCAGCAGCGTAGATCGTACAGGGGAAATTTCTGGAAACACCATATATTTT. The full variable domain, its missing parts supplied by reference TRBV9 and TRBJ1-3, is DSGVTQTPKHLITATGQRVTLRCSPRSGDLSVYWYQQSLDQGLQFLIQYYNGEERAKGNILERFSAQQFPDLHSELNLSSLELGDSALYFCASSVDRTGEISGNTIYFGEGSWLTVV.

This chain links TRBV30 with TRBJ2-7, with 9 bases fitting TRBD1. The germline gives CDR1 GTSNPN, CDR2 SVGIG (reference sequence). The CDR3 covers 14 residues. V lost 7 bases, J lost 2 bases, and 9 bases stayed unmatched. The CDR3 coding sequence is TGTGCCTCGAACCCGGGACAGGGTCCCTACGAGCAGTACTTC. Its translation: CASNPGQGPYEQYF.

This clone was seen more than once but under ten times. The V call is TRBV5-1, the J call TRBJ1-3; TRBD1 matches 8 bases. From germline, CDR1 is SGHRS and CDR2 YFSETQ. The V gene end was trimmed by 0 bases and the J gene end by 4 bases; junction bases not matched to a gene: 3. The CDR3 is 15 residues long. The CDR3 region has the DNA TGCGCCAGCAGCTTGGTGGGACAGGCCGGAAACACCATATATTTT. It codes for CASSLVGQAGNTIYF. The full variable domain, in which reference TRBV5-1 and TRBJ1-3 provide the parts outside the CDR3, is KAGVTQTPRYLIKTRGQQVTLSCSPISGHRSVSWYQQTPGQGLQFLFEYFSETQRNKGNFPGRFSGRQFSNSRSEMNVSTLELGDSALYLCASSLVGQAGNTIYFGEGSWLTVV.

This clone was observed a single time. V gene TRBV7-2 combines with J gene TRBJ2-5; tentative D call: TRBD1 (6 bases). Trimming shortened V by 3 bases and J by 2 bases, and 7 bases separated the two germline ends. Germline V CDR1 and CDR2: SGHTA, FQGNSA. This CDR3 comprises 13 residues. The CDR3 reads CASSFGQQETQYF. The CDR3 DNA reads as TGTGCCAGCAGCTTCGGACAGCAAGAGACCCAGTACTTC.

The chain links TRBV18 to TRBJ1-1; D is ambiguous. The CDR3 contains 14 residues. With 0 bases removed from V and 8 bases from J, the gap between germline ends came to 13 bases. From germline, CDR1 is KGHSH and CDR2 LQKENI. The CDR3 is CASSPPGGGSEAFF. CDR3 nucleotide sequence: TGTGCCAGCTCACCACCGGGTGGCGGCTCCGAAGCTTTCTTT. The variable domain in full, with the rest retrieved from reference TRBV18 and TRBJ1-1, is NAGVMQNPRHLVRRRGQEARLRCSPMKGHSHVYWYRQLPEEGLKFMVYLQKENIIDESGMPKERFSAEFPKEGPSILRIQQVVRGDSAAYFCASSPPGGGSEAFFGQGTRLTVV.

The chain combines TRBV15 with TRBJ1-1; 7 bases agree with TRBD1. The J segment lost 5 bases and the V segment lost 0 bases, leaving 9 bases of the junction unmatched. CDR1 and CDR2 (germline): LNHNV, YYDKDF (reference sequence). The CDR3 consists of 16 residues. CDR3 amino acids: CATSRDKGTEETEAFF. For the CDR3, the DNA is TGTGCCACCAGCAGAGATAAGGGGACAGAGGAGACTGAAGCTTTCTTT.

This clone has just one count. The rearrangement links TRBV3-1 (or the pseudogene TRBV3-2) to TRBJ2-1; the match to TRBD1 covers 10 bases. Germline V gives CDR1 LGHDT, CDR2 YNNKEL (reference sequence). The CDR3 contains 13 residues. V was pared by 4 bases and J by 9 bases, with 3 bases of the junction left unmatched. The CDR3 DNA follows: TGTGCCAGCAGCCGACAGGGGGCGGGTGAGCAGTTCTTC. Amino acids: CASSRQGAGEQFF.

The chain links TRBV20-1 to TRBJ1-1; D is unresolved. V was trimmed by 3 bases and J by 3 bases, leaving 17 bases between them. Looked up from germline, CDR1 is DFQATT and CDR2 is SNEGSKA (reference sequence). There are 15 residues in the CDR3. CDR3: CSASPSGSPYTEAFF. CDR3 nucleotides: TGCAGTGCTAGTCCGTCAGGAAGCCCGTACACTGAAGCTTTCTTT.

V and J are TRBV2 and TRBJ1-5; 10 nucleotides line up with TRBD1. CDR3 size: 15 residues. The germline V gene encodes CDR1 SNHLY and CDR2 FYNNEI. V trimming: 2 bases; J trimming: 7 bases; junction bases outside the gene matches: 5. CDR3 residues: CASSEKGTGVQPQHF. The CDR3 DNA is TGTGCCAGCAGTGAAAAGGGGACAGGGGTACAGCCCCAGCATTTT. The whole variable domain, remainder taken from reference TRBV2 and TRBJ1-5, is EPEVTQTPSHQVTQMGQEVILRCVPISNHLYFYWYRQILGQKVEFLVSFYNNEISEKSEIFDDQFSVERPDGSNFTLKIRSTKLEDSAMYFCASSEKGTGVQPQHFGDGTRLSIL.

For the CDR3, the DNA is TGTGCCAGTGCTCGGGGGACAGGGAACACCGGGGAGCTGTTTTTT. Residues: CASARGTGNTGELFF. The V call is TRBV19, the J call TRBJ2-2, with 8 positions matching TRBD1. After removal of 8 bases from V and 1 base from J, the junction contained 6 bases not matched to a gene. Looked up from germline, CDR1 is LNHDA and CDR2 is SQIVND (reference sequence). The CDR3 covers 15 residues.

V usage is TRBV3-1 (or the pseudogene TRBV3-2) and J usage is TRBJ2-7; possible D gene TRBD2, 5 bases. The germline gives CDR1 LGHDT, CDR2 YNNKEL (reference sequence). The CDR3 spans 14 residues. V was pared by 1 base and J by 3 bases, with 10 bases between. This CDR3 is CASSQGGRVYEQYF. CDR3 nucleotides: TGTGCCAGCAGCCAAGGCGGGCGCGTCTACGAGCAGTACTTC.

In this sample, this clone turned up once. CDR3 coding DNA: TGCGCCAGCAATCCGGGACAGGGGTGGACTGAAGCTTTCTTT. This codes for CASNPGQGWTEAFF. The chain uses TRBV5-1 and TRBJ1-1; 10 bases align to TRBD1. CDR1 and CDR2 (germline): SGHRS, YFSETQ. The trim removed 6 bases at V and 5 bases at J, leaving 7 bases unmatched. CDR3 length: 14 amino acids.